Following are 10 T cell receptor beta chains from one sample sequenced in a study of blood T cell repertoires in COVID-19 (dated by TCRdb to about 2020). Receptor libraries were prepared by the immunoSEQ multiplex PCR assay. TCRdb obtained this table from immuneACCESS and retained in-frame rearrangements with V and J assigned. These tables miss some clones; where compared with another copy, unresolved V genes account for less than half of the shortfall, and the remainder is unexplained. The table for this sample lists 310,000 or so clones; more than 70% of them were counted only once. The top ten clones comprise roughly 1.3% of the sample. Sequences were obtained from peripheral blood. These receptors all stem from a woman in her 50s with acute or convalescent COVID-19.

With regard to this clone: At one boundary the junction diverges from the germline segment, which might be a read error. This rearrangement joins TRBV4-3 to TRBJ2-7; TRBD2 is a possible D gene (5 bases). Germline V lookup: CDR1 LGHNA, CDR2 YSLEER. The CDR3 is made up of 15 amino acids. The CDR3 spells CASSQDLRVSCEQYF. CDR3 nucleotides: TGCGCCAGCAGCCAAGATCTGAGGGTCTCCTGCGAGCAGTACTTC.

Worth noting for this clone: Other DNA sequences of this sample code for an identical CDR3. The genes are TRBV18 and TRBJ1-1; D remains ambiguous. The CDR3 consists of 13 residues. Trimming took 3 bases from V and 1 from J, leaving 6 bases between them. Germline V gene lookup returns CDR1 KGHSH and CDR2 LQKENI. The CDR3 DNA reads TGTGCCAGCTCACCTCGGGGGAACACTGAAGCTTTCTTT. Protein product: CASSPRGNTEAFF.

The chain is built from TRBV2 and TRBJ2-7; 12 bases map to TRBD2. J was trimmed by 3 bases and V by 6 bases; bases with no gene match: 3. CDR3 length: 14 amino acids. From germline, CDR1 is SNHLY and CDR2 FYNNEI. The CDR3 reads CASRQGLAGYEQYV. The CDR3 DNA reads TGTGCCAGCAGGCAGGGACTAGCGGGCTACGAGCAGTACGTC.

The chain couples TRBV24-1 to TRBJ2-5, with unresolved D. Germline lookup yields CDR1 KGHDR and CDR2 SFDVKD. The CDR3 contains 14 residues. Trimming pared 0 bases from V and 1 base from J, leaving 5 bases between. The CDR3 region has the DNA TGTGCCACCAGTGATTTGACACGCCAAGAGACCCAGTACTTC. Its translation: CATSDLTRQETQYF.

This chain uses TRBV6-6 with TRBJ2-5; D may be TRBD1 (6 bases). CDR1 and CDR2 from the germline V gene are MNHNY and SVGAGI (reference sequence). With 6 bases removed from V and 5 bases from J, the gap between germline ends came to 16 bases. This CDR3 has 14 residues. The DNA for the CDR3 is TGTGCCAGCAGGCAGACAGTGCAGGGGGAGACCCAGTACTTC. Translated: CASRQTVQGETQYF.

This chain joins TRBV7-2 and TRBJ1-5; 10 nucleotides agree with TRBD1. This CDR3 contains 15 residues. The ends lost 5 bases at V and 4 bases at J; junction bases unmatched: 5. Germline lookup yields CDR1 SGHTA and CDR2 FQGNSA. The CDR3 region has the DNA TGTGCCAGCAGCCCCGGGACAGGGGTTAATCAGCCCCAGCATTTT. Translation: CASSPGTGVNQPQHF.

On this clone itself: The same CDR3 is also encoded by other DNA sequences in this sample. The chain employs TRBV7-2 and TRBJ1-2; D perhaps matches TRBD1 (5 bases). The CDR3 runs to 14 residues. Per the germline V gene, CDR1 is SGHTA and CDR2 is FQGNSA. Trimming pared 1 base from V and 2 bases from J, leaving 8 bases between. CDR3 nucleotide sequence: TGTGCCAGCAGCTTAGTTGCAGGGAACTATGGCTACACCTTC. Translation gives CASSLVAGNYGYTF.

CDR3 sequence reads: CASSESGQGRVAAFF. For the CDR3, the DNA is TGTGCCAGCAGTGAATCGGGACAGGGACGGGTTGCAGCTTTCTTT. The chain is built from TRBV6-1 and TRBJ1-1; TRBD1 matches 9 bases. The CDR3 covers 15 residues. J was trimmed by 10 bases and V by 2 bases; bases with no gene match: 11. Germline CDR1 reads MNHNS; CDR2 reads SASEGT.

This sequence joins TRBV7-6 and TRBJ1-3; D remains ambiguous. The CDR3 covers 13 residues. Per the germline V gene, CDR1 is SGHVS and CDR2 is FNYEAQ. The V end was cut by 5 bases, the J end by 7 bases, with 12 bases between. CDR3 nucleotides: TGTGCCAGCAGCCCATCAGGTTGGAACACCATATATTTT. Translated: CASSPSGWNTIYF.

This chain uses TRBV30 with TRBJ2-7, with a possible D match to TRBD1 (6 bases). V was clipped by 0 bases and J by 6 bases, with 12 bases between them. The CDR3 covers 13 residues. Germline V lookup: CDR1 GTSNPN, CDR2 SVGIG (reference sequence). In DNA, the CDR3 is TGTGCCTGGAGTGTACTTAAAGGGGGCGAGCAGTACTTC. Protein sequence: CAWSVLKGGEQYF.